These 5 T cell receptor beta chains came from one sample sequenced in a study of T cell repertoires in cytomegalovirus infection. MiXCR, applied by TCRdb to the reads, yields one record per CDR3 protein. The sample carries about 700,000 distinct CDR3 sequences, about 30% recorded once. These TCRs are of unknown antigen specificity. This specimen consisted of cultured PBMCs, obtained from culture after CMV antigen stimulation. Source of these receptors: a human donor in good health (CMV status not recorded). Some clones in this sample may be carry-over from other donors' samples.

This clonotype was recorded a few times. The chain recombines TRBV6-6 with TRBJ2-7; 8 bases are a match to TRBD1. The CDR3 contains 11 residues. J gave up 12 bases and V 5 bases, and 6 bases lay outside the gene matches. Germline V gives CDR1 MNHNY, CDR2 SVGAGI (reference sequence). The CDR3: CASSQDRAAYF. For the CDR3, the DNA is TGTGCCAGCAGTCAGGACAGGGCGGCGTACTTC.

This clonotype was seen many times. CDR3 protein: CARTIDREGDSYTF. The DNA for the CDR3 is TGTGCCAGAACCATAGACAGGGAGGGCGATAGCTACACCTTC. The chain has TRBV7-2 and TRBJ1-2; 7 nucleotides line up with TRBD1. V dropped 9 bases and J dropped 9; count of bases not matched to a gene: 16. CDR1 is SGHTA and CDR2 is FQGNSA in the germline V gene. CDR3 size: 14 residues.

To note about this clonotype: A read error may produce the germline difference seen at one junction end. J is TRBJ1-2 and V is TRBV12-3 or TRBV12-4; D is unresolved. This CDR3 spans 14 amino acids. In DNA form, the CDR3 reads TGTGCCAGCAGTTTACTCTTGCAGAACTCTGGCTACACCTTC. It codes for CASSLLLQNSGYTF.

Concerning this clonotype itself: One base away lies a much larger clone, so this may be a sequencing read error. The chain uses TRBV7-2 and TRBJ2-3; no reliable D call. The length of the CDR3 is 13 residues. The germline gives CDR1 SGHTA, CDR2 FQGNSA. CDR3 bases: TGTGTCAGCAGCCCGGACCGGATAGATACGCAGTATTTT. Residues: CVSSPDRIDTQYF.

This CDR3 reads CSGHLARTDTQYF. The CDR3 nucleotides are TGCAGTGGGCATCTAGCGCGCACAGATACGCAGTATTTT. The V and J genes are TRBV20-1 and TRBJ2-3; a weak D match, TRBD2 (6 bases). Germline V gene data show CDR1 as DFQATT and CDR2 as SNEGSKA (reference sequence). V shed 7 bases and J shed 1 base, with 12 bases lying between them. CDR3 length equals 13 residues.